This entry lists 30 T cell receptor beta chains sequenced from one sample in a study of beta chain features in type 1 diabetes. General observations from the study: Shortening of TCRB CDR3s, moderate but significant, appeared in all four CD4+ subsets of Type 1 diabetes patients.

These receptors are not linked to any known antigen. The investigators reverse transcribed all of the isolated RNA, so they sequenced expressed TCRB transcripts. Profiling relied on immunoSEQ multiplex PCR, and the TCRdb table lists in-frame clones only, not all of them. There are a few hundred thousand clones in the sample; over 9% occur only once, and about 0.64% lies in the top ten. Sequencing used central memory CD4+ T cells from blood. The receptors derive from a man between 25 and 39 years old with type 1 diabetes.

V usage is TRBV2 and J usage is TRBJ2-2; the match to TRBD2 covers 8 bases. Germline V gene sequence: CDR1 SNHLY, CDR2 FYNNEI. The CDR3 totals 14 residues. V lost 2 bases and J lost 10; bases outside the gene matches: 6. This CDR3 is CASSENSGAAELFF. DNA for the CDR3: TGTGCCAGCAGTGAAAATAGCGGGGCTGCGGAGCTGTTTTTT.

This clone has a handful of counts. The chain combines TRBV4-2 with TRBJ2-5; 8 bases are a match to TRBD1. CDR3 size: 15 residues. V lost 0 bases, J lost 5 bases, and 5 bases stayed unmatched. The V gene's germline CDR1 is LGHNA and CDR2 YNFKEQ. The CDR3 DNA reads as TGTGCCAGCAGCCAAGATGGACAGGGTTCTGAGACCCAGTACTTC. Translation: CASSQDGQGSETQYF.

CDR3: CASSRQGTNTGELFF. The CDR3 DNA sequence: TGTGCCAGCAGCCGACAGGGGACGAACACCGGGGAGCTGTTTTTT. J is TRBJ2-2 and V is TRBV7-9; TRBD1 agrees at 8 bases. Unmatched junction bases numbered 2, after V lost 5 bases and J lost 0 bases. Germline V gene lookup returns CDR1 SEHNR and CDR2 FQNEAQ (reference sequence). This CDR3 has 15 amino acids.

The chain carries TRBV2 and TRBJ2-3; D remains unclear. The CDR3 is 14 residues long. In germline, CDR1 is SNHLY, CDR2 FYNNEI. Trimming shortened V by 6 bases and J by 0 bases, and 10 bases separated the two germline ends. CDR3 DNA: TGTGCCAGCAGAGCCCTGGCTAGCACAGATACGCAGTATTTT. Translated: CASRALASTDTQYF. Full variable domain (missing parts from reference TRBV2 and TRBJ2-3): EPEVTQTPSHQVTQMGQEVILRCVPISNHLYFYWYRQILGQKVEFLVSFYNNEISEKSEIFDDQFSVERPDGSNFTLKIRSTKLEDSAMYFCASRALASTDTQYFGPGTRLTVL.

This chain links TRBV11-3 with TRBJ2-7; 7 positions agree with TRBD1. In germline, CDR1 is SGHNT, CDR2 YENEEA. The CDR3 runs to 16 residues. The ends lost 2 bases at V and 5 bases at J; junction bases unmatched: 12. Here the CDR3 DNA reads TGTGCCAGCAGCTTATGGGTTCGTTCAGGGGGTAACGAGCAGTACTTC. The encoded protein is CASSLWVRSGGNEQYF.

To note about this clone: It is likely a read error: a sequence one base away is far more abundant. The CDR3 DNA is TGTGCCAGCAGCTTGTCGGGACAGGGTAGCAATCAGCCCCAGCATTTT. This encodes CASSLSGQGSNQPQHF. The chain couples TRBV5-6 to TRBJ1-5, with TRBD1 identical over 9 bases. Germline V gene lookup returns CDR1 SGHDT and CDR2 YYEEEE. The J segment lost 0 bases and the V segment lost 1 base, leaving 2 bases of the junction unmatched. The CDR3 spans 16 residues.

This chain uses TRBV14 with TRBJ2-7; tentatively, D is TRBD2 (5 bases). The CDR3 has 15 amino acids. Per germline, CDR1 SGHDN and CDR2 FVKESK. V was cut by 6 bases and J by 2 bases, with 17 bases left in between. The CDR3 spells CASRGGRYRPYEQYF. CDR3 in DNA: TGTGCCAGCAGGGGTGGGAGATACCGACCCTACGAGCAGTACTTC.

The chain is built from TRBV18 and TRBJ2-7, with D perhaps matching TRBD2 (6 bases). The CDR3 is made up of 16 amino acids. Germline CDR1 reads KGHSH; CDR2 reads LQKENI. Trimming took off 4 bases at V and 3 bases at J, with 19 bases between the two ends. The CDR3 DNA sequence: TGTGCCAGCTCACTGTCTGGAAGCCGGAGGGGCTACGAGCAGTACTTC. Protein product: CASSLSGSRRGYEQYF.

This sequence joins TRBV9 and TRBJ1-1, with 8 bases identical to TRBD1. Germline-derived CDR1 and CDR2 are SGDLS and YYNGEE. Trimming cost V 1 base and J 1 base; bases outside gene matches: 0. The CDR3 runs 14 residues. The CDR3 DNA sequence: TGTGCCAGCAGCGTACAGGGGGCGAACACTGAAGCTTTCTTT. Translating it yields CASSVQGANTEAFF.

The genes are TRBV18 and TRBJ2-1; D may be TRBD1 (5 bases). Germline V gene lookup returns CDR1 KGHSH and CDR2 LQKENI. The CDR3 covers 15 residues. Trimming left V 4 bases short and J 0 bases short, with 10 bases between. The CDR3 sequence: CASSLGPSSYNEQFF. The CDR3 coding sequence is TGTGCCAGCTCACTGGGGCCGAGCTCCTACAATGAGCAGTTCTTC.

In DNA form, the CDR3 reads TGTGCCAGCAGGCATGACTTCCAAGAGACCCAGTACTTC. Protein product: CASRHDFQETQYF. The chain links TRBV7-2 to TRBJ2-5; D is unresolved. CDR1 SGHTA and CDR2 FQGNSA come from the germline V gene. Deletions cut 6 bases from V and 1 base from J, with 9 bases between. This CDR3 contains 13 residues.

V and J are TRBV5-1 and TRBJ2-1; the match to TRBD2 covers 12 bases. V gave up 4 bases and J gave up 5 bases; unmatched junction bases: 4. This CDR3 has 15 amino acids. Germline V gene sequence: CDR1 SGHRS, CDR2 YFSETQ. DNA for the CDR3: TGCGCCAGCAGCCTTCGGACTAGCGGGGACAATGAGCAGTTCTTC. This translates into CASSLRTSGDNEQFF. The whole variable domain, filled in from reference TRBV5-1 and TRBJ2-1, reads KAGVTQTPRYLIKTRGQQVTLSCSPISGHRSVSWYQQTPGQGLQFLFEYFSETQRNKGNFPGRFSGRQFSNSRSEMNVSTLELGDSALYLCASSLRTSGDNEQFFGPGTRLTVL.

Points on this clone: A much larger clone differs by one base, so this may be a read error. Written as DNA, the CDR3 is TGCGCCAGCAGCTTGGGAGGGACTTTCAATCAGCCCCAGCATTTT. Translated: CASSLGGTFNQPQHF. This chain connects TRBV5-1 to TRBJ1-5; a possible D gene is TRBD1 (5 bases). V lost 0 bases and J lost 3, with 10 bases in between. Germline V lookup: CDR1 SGHRS, CDR2 YFSETQ. The CDR3 is 15 residues long.

The genes are TRBV11-2 and TRBJ2-3; D might be TRBD1 or TRBD2, each matching 5 bases. The germline V gene has CDR1 SGHAT and CDR2 FQNNGV. The CDR3 runs 15 residues. Trimming pared 5 bases from V and 1 base from J, leaving 13 bases between. The CDR3: CASSRGGRGTDTQYF. The CDR3 DNA is TGTGCCAGCAGCCGTGGGGGACGGGGCACAGATACGCAGTATTTT.

This clone has a handful of counts. The J gene is TRBJ2-1, the V gene TRBV28, with D possibly matching TRBD2 (5 bases). V lost 3 bases and J 0 bases, leaving 9 bases between the germline ends. CDR1 and CDR2 (germline): MDHEN, SYDVKM. The CDR3 spans 15 residues. CDR3 amino acids: CASSLIASSYNEQFF. Written as DNA, the CDR3 is TGTGCCAGCAGTTTGATAGCGAGCTCCTACAATGAGCAGTTCTTC.

The chain links TRBV7-8 to TRBJ1-2, with 9 bases fitting TRBD1. The CDR3 length is 13 residues. Germline-derived CDR1 and CDR2 are SGHVS and FQNEAQ. The V gene end was trimmed by 5 bases and the J gene end by 7 bases; junction bases not matched to a gene: 5. CDR3 DNA: TGTGCCAGCAGCACACCGGACAGGGGTGGCTACACCTTC. This translates into CASSTPDRGGYTF.

The J gene is TRBJ2-3, the V gene TRBV11-2, with TRBD2 matching over 9 bases. V shed 0 bases, J shed 6 bases, and the junction held 4 bases outside the gene matches. The CDR3 loop spans 15 amino acids. Germline CDR1 SGHAT, CDR2 FQNNGV. The CDR3 DNA reads TGTGCCAGCAGCTTAGACTTGGGACTAGCTGATACGCAGTATTTT. It is translated as CASSLDLGLADTQYF.

V is TRBV4-1 and J is TRBJ1-2, with a tentative D call TRBD1 (5 bases). The CDR3 covers 15 residues. V was cut by 0 bases and J by 5 bases, with 13 bases left in between. Germline V gene sequence: CDR1 MGHRA, CDR2 YSYEKL. CDR3 coding DNA: TGCGCCAGCAGCCAAGAGAAGGGGATCGGGTATGGCTACACCTTC. It translates to CASSQEKGIGYGYTF.

This clone was seen only a few times. CDR3 amino acids: CASSPQGSQTYGYTF. CDR3 nucleotide sequence: TGTGCCAGCAGTCCCCAGGGGAGCCAAACCTATGGCTACACCTTC. The V call is TRBV28, the J call TRBJ1-2; tentatively, D is TRBD1 (6 bases). This CDR3 has 15 amino acids. Deletions cut 5 bases from V and 4 bases from J, with 17 bases between. Germline V gene data show CDR1 as MDHEN and CDR2 as SYDVKM.

This chain uses TRBV28 with TRBJ1-6; D not certain. The CDR3 covers 12 residues. Trimming took off 2 bases at V and 13 bases at J, with 9 bases between the two ends. Germline loops: CDR1 MDHEN, CDR2 SYDVKM. As DNA, the CDR3 is TGTGCCAGCAGTTTAATGGTGGGCCCCCTCCACTTT. This gives the protein CASSLMVGPLHF.

The gene calls are TRBV7-9 and TRBJ2-5, with D perhaps matching TRBD1 (5 bases). Germline loops: CDR1 SEHNR, CDR2 FQNEAQ (reference sequence). Trimming removed 2 bases from V and 2 bases from J, with 12 bases in between. The CDR3 loop spans 15 amino acids. Written as DNA, the CDR3 is TGTGCCAGCAGCTTATATACCCAGGGACAAGAGACCCAGTACTTC. Protein: CASSLYTQGQETQYF.

V and J are TRBV6-6 and TRBJ2-2, with D tentatively TRBD1 (6 bases). This CDR3 comprises 16 residues. Germline CDR1 is MNHNY and CDR2 is SVGAGI (reference sequence). V was trimmed by 6 bases and J by 6 bases, leaving 20 bases between them. This CDR3 reads CASSHLSNGGAGELFF. The DNA of the CDR3 is TGTGCCAGCAGCCACCTTTCTAATGGGGGCGCCGGGGAGCTGTTTTTT.

The V call is TRBV7-9, the J call TRBJ1-2; tentative D call: TRBD1 (5 bases). V was trimmed by 0 bases and J by 0 bases, leaving 20 bases between them. Germline CDR1 SEHNR, CDR2 FQNEAQ (reference sequence). CDR3 size: 19 residues. CDR3 protein: CASSLALRGEFRTNYGYTF. The DNA for the CDR3 is TGTGCCAGCAGCTTAGCGCTGAGAGGGGAATTCCGAACTAACTATGGCTACACCTTC.

The genes are TRBV30 and TRBJ1-2; TRBD1 aligns across 7 bases. The V and J ends lost 0 bases and 6 bases, in that order; junction bases with no gene match: 19. Per the germline V gene, CDR1 is GTSNPN and CDR2 is SVGIG (reference sequence). This CDR3 is 18 amino acids long. The DNA for the CDR3 is TGTGCCTGGAGTGTACTCTGGGCAGGGGGTACTGGAAGGGATGGCTACACCTTC. Its translation: CAWSVLWAGGTGRDGYTF. The entire variable domain, with the rest obtained from reference TRBV30 and TRBJ1-2, is as follows: SQTIHQWPATLVQPVGSPLSLECTVEGTSNPNLYWYRQAAGRGLQLLFYSVGIGQISSEVPQNLSASRPQDRQFILSSKKLLLSDSGFYLCAWSVLWAGGTGRDGYTFGSGTRLTVV.

This clone occurred a few times. The V gene is TRBV7-9, the J gene TRBJ2-1, with D unclear. The CDR3 has 12 amino acids. Germline V lookup: CDR1 SEHNR, CDR2 FQNEAQ (reference sequence). Between the trimmed V and J ends, which lost 7 bases and 8 bases, there was a span of 12 bases. The CDR3, as DNA: TGTGCCAGCACCCTGACTGGCCATGAGCAGTTCTTC. Translation gives CASTLTGHEQFF.

This clone was seen a handful of times. CDR3: CASSSDRGRGTQYF. DNA of the CDR3: TGTGCCAGCAGCTCAGACAGGGGGCGAGGGACCCAGTACTTC. The chain has TRBV7-3 and TRBJ2-5, with 10 bases lining up with TRBD1. CDR1 SGHTA and CDR2 FQGTGA come from the germline V gene. The CDR3 totals 14 residues. Trimming at V came to 4 bases and at J to 7 bases, leaving 6 bases not matched to a gene.

The rearrangement joins TRBV6-1 to TRBJ1-5, with a weak D call TRBD1 (6 bases). Trimming cost V 6 bases and J 4 bases, with 16 bases left between them. The CDR3 is made up of 15 amino acids. Looked up from germline, CDR1 is MNHNS and CDR2 is SASEGT. The CDR3 protein is CASSDRSGINQPQHF. CDR3 nucleotide sequence: TGTGCCAGCAGCGACAGGAGTGGGATAAATCAGCCCCAGCATTTT.

This chain joins TRBV5-5 and TRBJ2-7; perhaps TRBD2 as D (7 bases). CDR1 and CDR2 from the germline V gene are SGHKS and YYEKEE (reference sequence). CDR3 length equals 16 residues. V was clipped by 4 bases and J by 1 base, with 18 bases between them. CDR3 DNA sequence: TGTGCCAGCAGCATCTTATGGGGGGGCGCTTCCTACGAGCAGTACTTC. Translation gives CASSILWGGASYEQYF. The entire variable domain, with the rest obtained from reference TRBV5-5 and TRBJ2-7, is as follows: DAGVTQSPTHLIKTRGQQVTLRCSPISGHKSVSWYQQVLGQGPQFIFQYYEKEERGRGNFPDRFSARQFPNYSSELNVNALLLGDSALYLCASSILWGGASYEQYFGPGTRLTVT.

The chain recombines TRBV27 with TRBJ2-3; TRBD1 matches at 9 bases. This CDR3 is built from 16 residues. Germline V gene data show CDR1 as MNHEY and CDR2 as SMNVEV (reference sequence). Losses at the gene ends were 6 bases for V and 1 base for J; bases not matched to a gene: 8. The CDR3 bases are TGTGCCAGCAGGCAAACAGGGGGCGCTGGCACAGATACGCAGTATTTT. As protein: CASRQTGGAGTDTQYF.

At least ten counts were recorded for this clone. This CDR3 reads CASSPRKGTEAFF. The CDR3 coding sequence is TGTGCCAGCTCACCCCGGAAGGGGACTGAAGCTTTCTTT. The V gene is TRBV18, the J gene TRBJ1-1; a weak D match, TRBD1 (5 bases). The V gene's germline CDR1 is KGHSH and CDR2 LQKENI. Trimming shortened V by 3 bases and J by 5 bases, and 10 bases separated the two germline ends. This CDR3 region has 13 residues.